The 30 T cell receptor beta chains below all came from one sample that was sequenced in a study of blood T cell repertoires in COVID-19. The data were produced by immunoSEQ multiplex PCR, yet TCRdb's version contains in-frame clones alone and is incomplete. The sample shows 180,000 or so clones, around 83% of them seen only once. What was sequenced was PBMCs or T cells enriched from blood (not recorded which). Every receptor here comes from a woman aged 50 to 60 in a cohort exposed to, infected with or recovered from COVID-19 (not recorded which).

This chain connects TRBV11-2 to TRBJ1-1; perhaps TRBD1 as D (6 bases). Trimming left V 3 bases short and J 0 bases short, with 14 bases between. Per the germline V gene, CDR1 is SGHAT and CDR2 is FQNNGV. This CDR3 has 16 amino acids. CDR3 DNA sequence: TGTGCCAGCAGCTTCGACGGAACAGGGTTGAACACTGAAGCTTTCTTT. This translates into CASSFDGTGLNTEAFF.

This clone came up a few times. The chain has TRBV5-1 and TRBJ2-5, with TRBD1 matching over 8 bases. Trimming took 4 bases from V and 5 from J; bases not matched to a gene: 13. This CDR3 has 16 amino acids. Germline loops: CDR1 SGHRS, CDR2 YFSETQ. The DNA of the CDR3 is TGCGCCAGCAGCCACCAAGACAGGGGACGAGAGGAGACCCAGTACTTC. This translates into CASSHQDRGREETQYF. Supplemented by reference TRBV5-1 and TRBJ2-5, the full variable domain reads KAGVTQTPRYLIKTRGQQVTLSCSPISGHRSVSWYQQTPGQGLQFLFEYFSETQRNKGNFPGRFSGRQFSNSRSEMNVSTLELGDSALYLCASSHQDRGREETQYFGPGTRLLVL.

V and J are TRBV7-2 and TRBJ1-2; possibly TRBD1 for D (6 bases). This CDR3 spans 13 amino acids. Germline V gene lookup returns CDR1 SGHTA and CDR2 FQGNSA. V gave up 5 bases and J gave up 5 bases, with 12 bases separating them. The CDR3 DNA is TGTGCCAGCAGCCCAACAGGGTATTATGGCTACACCTTC. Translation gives CASSPTGYYGYTF.

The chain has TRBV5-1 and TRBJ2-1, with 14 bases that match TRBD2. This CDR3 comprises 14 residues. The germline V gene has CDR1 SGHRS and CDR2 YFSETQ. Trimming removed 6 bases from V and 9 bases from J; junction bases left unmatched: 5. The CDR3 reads CASMTSGGAGEQFF. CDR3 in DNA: TGCGCCAGCATGACTAGCGGGGGGGCCGGTGAGCAGTTCTTC.

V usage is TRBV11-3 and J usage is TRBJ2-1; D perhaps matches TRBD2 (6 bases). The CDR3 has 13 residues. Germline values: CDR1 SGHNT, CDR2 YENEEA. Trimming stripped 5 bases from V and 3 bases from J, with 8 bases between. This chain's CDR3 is CASSMGGYNEQFF. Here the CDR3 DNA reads TGTGCCAGCAGCATGGGGGGCTACAATGAGCAGTTCTTC.

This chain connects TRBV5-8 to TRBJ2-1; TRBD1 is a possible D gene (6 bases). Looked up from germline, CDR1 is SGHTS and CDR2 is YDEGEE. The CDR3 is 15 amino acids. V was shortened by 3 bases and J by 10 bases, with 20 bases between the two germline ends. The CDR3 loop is CASSSLGGIESEQFF. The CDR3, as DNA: TGTGCCAGCAGCTCGTTAGGGGGTATTGAGTCCGAGCAGTTCTTC.

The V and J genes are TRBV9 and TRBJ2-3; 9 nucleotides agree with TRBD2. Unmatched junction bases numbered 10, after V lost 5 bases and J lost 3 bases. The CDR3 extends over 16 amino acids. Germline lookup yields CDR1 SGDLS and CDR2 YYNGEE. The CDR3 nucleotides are TGTGCCAGCAGTCCCGATCGGCGGGGGGGGACAGATACGCAGTATTTT. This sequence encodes CASSPDRRGGTDTQYF.

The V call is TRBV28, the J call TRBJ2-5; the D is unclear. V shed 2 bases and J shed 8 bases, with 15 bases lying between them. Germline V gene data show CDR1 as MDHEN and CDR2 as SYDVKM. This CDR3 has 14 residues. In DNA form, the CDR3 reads TGTGCCAGCAGTTTAAACCCCTCTCGAGGAACCCAGTACTTC. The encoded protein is CASSLNPSRGTQYF.

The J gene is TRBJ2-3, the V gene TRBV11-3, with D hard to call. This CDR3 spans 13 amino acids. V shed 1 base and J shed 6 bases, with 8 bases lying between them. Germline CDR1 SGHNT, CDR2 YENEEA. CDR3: CASSLVAGDTQYF. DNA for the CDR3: TGTGCCAGCAGCTTAGTAGCCGGGGATACGCAGTATTTT.

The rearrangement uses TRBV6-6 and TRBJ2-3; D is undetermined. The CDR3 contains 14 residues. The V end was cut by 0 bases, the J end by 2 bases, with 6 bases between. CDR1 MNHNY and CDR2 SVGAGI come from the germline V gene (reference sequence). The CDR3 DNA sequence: TGTGCCAGCAGTTACTCTCAGATCACAGATACGCAGTATTTT. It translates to CASSYSQITDTQYF.

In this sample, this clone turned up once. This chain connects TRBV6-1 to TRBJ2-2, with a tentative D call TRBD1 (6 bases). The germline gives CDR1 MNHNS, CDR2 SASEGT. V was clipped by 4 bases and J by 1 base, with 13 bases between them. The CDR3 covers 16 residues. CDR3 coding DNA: TGTGCCAGCAGTGGCCAGGGACAACTGAACACCGGGGAGCTGTTTTTT. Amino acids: CASSGQGQLNTGELFF.

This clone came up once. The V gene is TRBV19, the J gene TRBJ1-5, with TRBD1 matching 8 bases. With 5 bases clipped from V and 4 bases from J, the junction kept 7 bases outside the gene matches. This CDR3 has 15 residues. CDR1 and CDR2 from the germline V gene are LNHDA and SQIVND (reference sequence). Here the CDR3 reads CASSQTGDGNQPQHF. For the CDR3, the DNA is TGTGCCAGTAGTCAGACAGGGGATGGTAATCAGCCCCAGCATTTT.

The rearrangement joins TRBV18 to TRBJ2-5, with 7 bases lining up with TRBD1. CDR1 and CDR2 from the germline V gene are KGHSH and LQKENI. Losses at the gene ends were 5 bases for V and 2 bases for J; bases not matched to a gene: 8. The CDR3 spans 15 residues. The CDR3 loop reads CASSGRDRYQETQYF. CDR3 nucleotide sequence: TGTGCCAGCTCAGGCCGGGACAGATATCAAGAGACCCAGTACTTC. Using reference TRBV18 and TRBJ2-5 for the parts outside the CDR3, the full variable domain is NAGVMQNPRHLVRRRGQEARLRCSPMKGHSHVYWYRQLPEEGLKFMVYLQKENIIDESGMPKERFSAEFPKEGPSILRIQQVVRGDSAAYFCASSGRDRYQETQYFGPGTRLLVL.

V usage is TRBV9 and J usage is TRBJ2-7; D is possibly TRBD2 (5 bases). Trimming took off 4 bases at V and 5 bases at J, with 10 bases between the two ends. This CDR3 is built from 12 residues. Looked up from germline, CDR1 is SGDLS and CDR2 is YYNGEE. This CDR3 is CASSLREDEQYF. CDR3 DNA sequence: TGTGCCAGCAGCCTCCGGGAAGACGAGCAGTACTTC.

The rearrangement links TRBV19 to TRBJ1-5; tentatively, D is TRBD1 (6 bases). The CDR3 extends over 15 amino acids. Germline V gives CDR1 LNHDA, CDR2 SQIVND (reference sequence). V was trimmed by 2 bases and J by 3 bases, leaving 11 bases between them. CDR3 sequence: CASSISRGVNQPQHF. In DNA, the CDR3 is TGTGCCAGTAGTATATCCAGGGGAGTCAATCAGCCCCAGCATTTT.

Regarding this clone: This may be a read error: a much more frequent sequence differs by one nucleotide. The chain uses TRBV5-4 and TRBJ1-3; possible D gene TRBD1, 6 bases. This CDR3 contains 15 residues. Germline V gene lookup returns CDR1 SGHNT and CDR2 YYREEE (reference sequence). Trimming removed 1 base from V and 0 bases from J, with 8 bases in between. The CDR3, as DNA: TGTGCCAGCAGCTTGACAGGGATCTCTGGAAACACCATATATTTT. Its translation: CASSLTGISGNTIYF.

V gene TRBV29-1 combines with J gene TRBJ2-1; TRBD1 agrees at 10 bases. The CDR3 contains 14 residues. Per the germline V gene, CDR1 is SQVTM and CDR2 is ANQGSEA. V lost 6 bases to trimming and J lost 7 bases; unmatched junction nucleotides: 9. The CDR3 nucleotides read TGCAGCGTGGCGGGACAGGGGAAGGGAAATGAGCAGTTCTTC. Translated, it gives CSVAGQGKGNEQFF.

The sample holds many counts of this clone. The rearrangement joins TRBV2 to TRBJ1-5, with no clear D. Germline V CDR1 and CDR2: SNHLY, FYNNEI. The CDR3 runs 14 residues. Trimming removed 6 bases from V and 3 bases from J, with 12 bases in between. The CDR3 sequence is CASRLTGNNQPQHF. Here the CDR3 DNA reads TGTGCCAGCAGATTGACGGGGAACAATCAGCCCCAGCATTTT.

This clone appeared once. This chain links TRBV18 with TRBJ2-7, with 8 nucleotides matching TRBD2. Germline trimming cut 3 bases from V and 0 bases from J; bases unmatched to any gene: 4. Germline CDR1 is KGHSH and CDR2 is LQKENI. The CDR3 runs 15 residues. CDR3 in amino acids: CASSPELAASYEQYF. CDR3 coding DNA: TGTGCCAGCTCACCTGAACTAGCGGCCTCCTACGAGCAGTACTTC.

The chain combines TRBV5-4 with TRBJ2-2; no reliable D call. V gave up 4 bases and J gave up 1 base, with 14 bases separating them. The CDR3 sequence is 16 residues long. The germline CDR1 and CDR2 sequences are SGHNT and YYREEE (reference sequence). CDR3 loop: CASSLPNAVNTGELFF. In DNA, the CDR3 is TGTGCCAGCAGCCTCCCGAACGCGGTGAACACCGGGGAGCTGTTTTTT.

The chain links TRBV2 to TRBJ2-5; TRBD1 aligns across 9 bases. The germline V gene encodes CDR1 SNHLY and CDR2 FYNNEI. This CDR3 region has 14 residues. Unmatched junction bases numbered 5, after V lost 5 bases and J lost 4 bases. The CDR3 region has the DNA TGTGCCAGCAGTCCGACAGGGGGGGGAGAGACCCAGTACTTC. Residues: CASSPTGGGETQYF.

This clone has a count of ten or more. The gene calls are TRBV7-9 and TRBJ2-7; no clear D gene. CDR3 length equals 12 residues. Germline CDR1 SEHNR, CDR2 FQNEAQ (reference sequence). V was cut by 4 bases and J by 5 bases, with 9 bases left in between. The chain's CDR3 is CASSSNYNEQYF. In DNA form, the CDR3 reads TGTGCCAGCAGCTCGAACTACAACGAGCAGTACTTC.

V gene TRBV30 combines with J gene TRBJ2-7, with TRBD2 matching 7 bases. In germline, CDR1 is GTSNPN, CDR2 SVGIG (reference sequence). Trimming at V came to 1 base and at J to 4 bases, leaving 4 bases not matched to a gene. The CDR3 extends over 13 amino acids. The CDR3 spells CAWSGGGDYEQYF. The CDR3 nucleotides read TGTGCCTGGAGTGGGGGAGGGGATTACGAGCAGTACTTC.

In nucleotides, the CDR3 is TGTGCCAGCAGCGTAGATTACAGGGGGGAGACCCAGTACTTC. Amino acid sequence: CASSVDYRGETQYF. V is TRBV9 and J is TRBJ2-5, with 8 bases aligning to TRBD1. The germline gives CDR1 SGDLS, CDR2 YYNGEE. Trimming at V came to 0 bases and at J to 5 bases, leaving 3 bases not matched to a gene. The CDR3 has 14 residues.

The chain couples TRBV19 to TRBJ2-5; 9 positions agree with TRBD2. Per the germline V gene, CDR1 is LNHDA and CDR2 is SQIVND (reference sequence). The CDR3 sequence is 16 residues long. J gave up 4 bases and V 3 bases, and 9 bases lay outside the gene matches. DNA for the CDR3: TGTGCCAGTAGTATGATAGGCGGGGGGGCGTTAGAGACCCAGTACTTC. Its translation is CASSMIGGGALETQYF.

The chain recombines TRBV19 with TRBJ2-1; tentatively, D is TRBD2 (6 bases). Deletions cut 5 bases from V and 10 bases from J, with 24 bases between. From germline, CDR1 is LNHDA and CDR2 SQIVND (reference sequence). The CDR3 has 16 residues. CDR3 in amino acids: CASSLYGTEGRYEQFF. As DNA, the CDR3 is TGTGCCAGTAGTTTATACGGGACGGAGGGTCGGTACGAGCAGTTCTTC.

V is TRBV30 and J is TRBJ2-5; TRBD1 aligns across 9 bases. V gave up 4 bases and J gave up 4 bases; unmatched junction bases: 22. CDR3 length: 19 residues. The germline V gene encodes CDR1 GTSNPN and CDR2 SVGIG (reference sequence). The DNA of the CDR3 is TGTGCCTGGACCCTCACCAGGCCCCCACAGGGGGCGCATCGAGAGACCCAGTACTTC. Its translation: CAWTLTRPPQGAHRETQYF.

CDR3 amino acids: CASRDRGRLNTEAFF. The CDR3 nucleotides are TGTGCCAGCAGGGACAGGGGGCGATTGAACACTGAAGCTTTCTTT. This rearrangement joins TRBV6-5 to TRBJ1-1, with TRBD1 matching 11 bases. CDR1 MNHEY and CDR2 SVGAGI come from the germline V gene. CDR3 length: 15 amino acids. Trimming took 6 bases from V and 0 from J; bases not matched to a gene: 3.

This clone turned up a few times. The CDR3 spells CATSATGQAARGTGELFF. The CDR3 DNA is TGTGCCACCAGTGCTACGGGACAGGCAGCGCGGGGCACCGGGGAGCTGTTTTTT. The rearrangement joins TRBV24-1 to TRBJ2-2; 8 positions agree with TRBD1. Looked up from germline, CDR1 is KGHDR and CDR2 is SFDVKD. V trimming: 5 bases; J trimming: 4 bases; junction bases outside the gene matches: 14. This CDR3 has 18 residues.

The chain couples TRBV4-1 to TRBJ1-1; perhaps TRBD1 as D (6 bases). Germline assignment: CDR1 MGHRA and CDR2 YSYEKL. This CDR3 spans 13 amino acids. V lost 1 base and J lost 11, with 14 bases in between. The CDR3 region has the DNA TGCGCCAGCAGCCAAGTATCGGACAGTGGTGCTTTCTTT. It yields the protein CASSQVSDSGAFF.